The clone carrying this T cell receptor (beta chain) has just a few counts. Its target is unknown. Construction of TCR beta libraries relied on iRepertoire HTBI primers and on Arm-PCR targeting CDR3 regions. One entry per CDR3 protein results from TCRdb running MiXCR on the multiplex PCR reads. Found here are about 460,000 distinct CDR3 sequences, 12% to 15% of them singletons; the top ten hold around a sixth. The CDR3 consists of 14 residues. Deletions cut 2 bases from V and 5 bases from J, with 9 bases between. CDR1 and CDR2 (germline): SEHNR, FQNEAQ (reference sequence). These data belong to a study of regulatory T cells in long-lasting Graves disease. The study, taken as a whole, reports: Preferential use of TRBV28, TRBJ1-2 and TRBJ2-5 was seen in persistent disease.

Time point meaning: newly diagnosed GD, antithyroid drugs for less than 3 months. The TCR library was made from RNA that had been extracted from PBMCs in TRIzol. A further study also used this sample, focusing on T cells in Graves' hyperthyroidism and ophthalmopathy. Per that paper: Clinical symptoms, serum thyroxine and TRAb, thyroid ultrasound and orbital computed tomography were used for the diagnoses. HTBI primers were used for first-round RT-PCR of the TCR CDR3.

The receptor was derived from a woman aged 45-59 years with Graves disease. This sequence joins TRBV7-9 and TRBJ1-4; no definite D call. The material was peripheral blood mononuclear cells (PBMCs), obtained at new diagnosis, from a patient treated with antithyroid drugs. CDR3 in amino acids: CASSLSDGNEKLFF. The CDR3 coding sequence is TGTGCCAGCAGCTTATCAGATGGAAATGAAAAACTGTTTTTT.